This T cell receptor (beta chain) is from a study of shared clonotypes between healthy human individuals. Study outcomes and limitations: Researchers sampled only blood; tissue repertoires likely differ.

Division of CD4+ cells produced a CD45RA+ naive subset and a CD45RA-negative memory subset. Germline CDR1 SGHTA, CDR2 FQGNSA. V lost 5 bases and J 3 bases, leaving 17 bases between the germline ends. The CDR3 has 15 amino acids. Only in-frame clones appear in the TCRdb table, and some are missing; sequencing was by immunoSEQ multiplex PCR. The sample yields about a million clones, around 77% seen once. This clone was counted between two and nine times. Its antigen is undetermined. Sequencing was done on a sample of memory CD4+ T cells from PBMCs. The subset denotes: CD45RA-negative fraction. The source is a man between 18 and 29 years old in good health. Some clones in this sample may be carry-over from other donors' samples. This chain uses TRBV7-2 with TRBJ2-7; maybe TRBD2 (5 bases). In DNA form, the CDR3 reads TGTGCCAGCAGCCAGGCCAGTTGGCGGGTCTACGAGCAGTACTTC. It encodes CASSQASWRVYEQYF.